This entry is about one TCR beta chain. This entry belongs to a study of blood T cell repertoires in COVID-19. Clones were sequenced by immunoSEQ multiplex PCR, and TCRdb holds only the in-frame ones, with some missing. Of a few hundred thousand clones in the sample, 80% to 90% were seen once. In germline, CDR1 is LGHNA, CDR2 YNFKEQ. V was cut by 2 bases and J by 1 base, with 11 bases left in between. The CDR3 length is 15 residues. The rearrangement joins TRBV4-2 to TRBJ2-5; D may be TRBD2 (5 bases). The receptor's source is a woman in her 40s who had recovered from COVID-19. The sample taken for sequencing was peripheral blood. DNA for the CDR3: TGTGCCAGCAGCCAATGGGCTAGCAGCCAAGAGACCCAGTACTTC. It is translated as CASSQWASSQETQYF.